Sequencing of this TCR beta chain was carried out in a study of blood T cells in healthy people across ages. The trim removed 2 bases at V and 5 bases at J, leaving 5 bases unmatched. Per the germline V gene, CDR1 is SQVTM and CDR2 is ANQGSEA. This CDR3 has 13 residues. This clonotype has more than one count but fewer than ten. The authors ran a second PCR of roughly 6 to 12 cycles using a sample-barcoded 5' primer and a J-beta primer mix. TCRdb re-called the 5' RACE reads through MiXCR, storing one row per CDR3 protein. In the table there are 650,000 to 1,000,000 distinct CDR3 sequences, around half of which are singletons.

Sequenced material: blood. The receptor was isolated from a man older than 75 in good health. The V and J genes are TRBV29-1 and TRBJ2-7; 8 bases match TRBD1. The DNA of the CDR3 is TGCAGCGTTGAACCGGACAGGGTGGACGAGCAGTACTTC. It codes for CSVEPDRVDEQYF.